Shown below are 5 T cell receptor beta chains from a single sample sequenced in a study of T-cell memory formation after mild COVID-19. TCRdb reprocessed the 5' RACE reads with MiXCR, giving one entry per CDR3 protein. Of roughly 560,000 distinct CDR3 sequences in the sample, 20% were seen once. Sample: PBMCs or a T cell subset sorted from them (not recorded which). The receptors stem from an adult woman who had mild COVID-19 (a few samples of this study predate the infection). Cell type and time point are not known.

The J gene is TRBJ2-3, the V gene TRBV4-3, with TRBD2 matching over 8 bases. The CDR3 contains 14 residues. J was trimmed by 8 bases and V by 4 bases; bases with no gene match: 8. Germline V lookup: CDR1 LGHNA, CDR2 YSLEER. The DNA for the CDR3 is TGCGCCAGCAGCCCTACGTTTGGGACTAGTACGCAGTATTTT. Amino acid sequence: CASSPTFGTSTQYF.

In its sample, this clonotype was seen a few times. J is TRBJ1-1 and V is TRBV4-3; tentative D call: TRBD1 (5 bases). The CDR3 is 14 residues long. Germline V lookup: CDR1 LGHNA, CDR2 YSLEER. V shed 0 bases and J shed 6 bases, with 11 bases lying between them. The CDR3 loop reads CASSQDLGVAEAFF. The CDR3 DNA is TGCGCCAGCAGCCAAGATCTGGGGGTGGCTGAAGCTTTCTTT.

This clonotype appeared a single time. The V gene is TRBV25-1, the J gene TRBJ2-7; TRBD1 or TRBD2 may be the D gene (5 bases each). Germline lookup yields CDR1 MGHDK and CDR2 SYGVNS. V lost 6 bases to trimming and J lost 1 base, with 16 bases between them. The CDR3 covers 15 residues. In DNA form, the CDR3 reads TGTGCCAGCAGCCGGACCGGGACGGTATCCTACGAGCAGTACTTC. Translating gives CASSRTGTVSYEQYF.

J is TRBJ2-7 and V is TRBV14; the D gene is possibly TRBD1 (6 bases). Trimming left V 1 base short and J 6 bases short, with 16 bases between. The CDR3 spans 15 residues. Per germline, CDR1 SGHDN and CDR2 FVKESK. Here the CDR3 reads CASSQVSGDQGEQYF. The DNA of the CDR3 is TGTGCCAGCAGCCAAGTCTCAGGGGATCAGGGCGAGCAGTACTTC.

The chain is built from TRBV7-3 and TRBJ1-2, with 7 bases fitting TRBD1. Per the germline V gene, CDR1 is SGHTA and CDR2 is FQGTGA. V was clipped by 5 bases and J by 9 bases; unmatched bases: 9. The CDR3 is 13 amino acids. The CDR3 spells CASSTGDFRSYTF. Here the CDR3 DNA reads TGTGCCAGCAGCACAGGGGACTTTCGGAGCTACACCTTC.